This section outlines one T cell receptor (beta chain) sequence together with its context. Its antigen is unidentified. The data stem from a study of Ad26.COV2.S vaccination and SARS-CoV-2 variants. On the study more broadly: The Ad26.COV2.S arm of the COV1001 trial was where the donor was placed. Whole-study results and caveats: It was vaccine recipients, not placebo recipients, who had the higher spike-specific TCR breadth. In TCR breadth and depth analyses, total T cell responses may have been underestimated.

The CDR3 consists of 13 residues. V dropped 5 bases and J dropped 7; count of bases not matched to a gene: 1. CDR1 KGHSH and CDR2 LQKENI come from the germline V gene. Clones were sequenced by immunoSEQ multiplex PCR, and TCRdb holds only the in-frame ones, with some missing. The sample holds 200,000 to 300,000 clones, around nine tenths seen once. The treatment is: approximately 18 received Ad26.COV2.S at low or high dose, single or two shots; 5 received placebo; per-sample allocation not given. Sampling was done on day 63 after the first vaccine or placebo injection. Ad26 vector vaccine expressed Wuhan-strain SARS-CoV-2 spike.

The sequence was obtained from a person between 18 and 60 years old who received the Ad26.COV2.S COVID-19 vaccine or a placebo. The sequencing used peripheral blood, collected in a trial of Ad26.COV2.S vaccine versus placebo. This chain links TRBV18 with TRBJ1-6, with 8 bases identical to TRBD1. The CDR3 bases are TGTGCCAGCTCAGGGGACAGGAATTCACCCCTCCACTTT. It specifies CASSGDRNSPLHF.